Below are 8 T cell receptor beta chains sequenced from a single sample in a study of identical twins. A single record per CDR3 protein comes from TCRdb applying MiXCR to the 5' RACE reads. The table shows under 500,000 distinct CDR3 sequences, with approximately 15% occurring only once. The same data also went into a second study, on yellow fever vaccine responses in identical twins.

Sequenced sample: CD4+ T cells sorted from blood. All receptors come from a woman aged 18-29 years in good health.

A single count supports this clonotype. V usage is TRBV2 and J usage is TRBJ2-7, with a weak D call TRBD1 (6 bases). V was clipped by 8 bases and J by 4 bases, with 18 bases between them. The germline gives CDR1 SNHLY, CDR2 FYNNEI. The CDR3 contains 14 residues. This CDR3 is CASVGQSLGYEQYF. CDR3 sequence (DNA): TGTGCCAGCGTGGGACAATCTCTTGGATACGAGCAGTACTTC.

The chain couples TRBV29-1 to TRBJ1-4; TRBD1 might be the D (6 bases). Trimming cost V 4 bases and J 4 bases, with 7 bases left between them. CDR1 is SQVTM, CDR2 ANQGSEA, per germline. This CDR3 is 12 amino acids long. DNA of the CDR3: TGCAGCGTTGTAGGGGGTAATGAAAAACTGTTTTTT. It translates to CSVVGGNEKLFF. Variable domain in full (rest from reference TRBV29-1 and TRBJ1-4): SAVISQKPSRDICQRGTSLTIQCQVDSQVTMMFWYRQQPGQSLTLIATANQGSEATYESGFVIDKFPISRPNLTFSTLTVSNMSPEDSSIYLCSVVGGNEKLFFGSGTQLSVL.

This clonotype has more than one count but fewer than ten. The chain couples TRBV12-3 or TRBV12-4 to TRBJ2-1; 9 positions match TRBD1. The CDR3 has 15 residues. V dropped 8 bases and J dropped 6; count of bases not matched to a gene: 11. CDR3 protein: CASVGGDRVRNEQFF. The CDR3 DNA reads as TGTGCCAGCGTCGGTGGGGACAGGGTGCGCAATGAGCAGTTCTTC.

The chain employs TRBV6-2 or TRBV6-3 and TRBJ1-5, with TRBD1 as a possible D gene (5 bases). The CDR3 covers 16 residues. CDR1 is MNHEY and CDR2 is SVGEGT in the germline V gene. Trimming cost V 2 bases and J 1 base, with 12 bases left between them. The CDR3 loop is CASSYVASGSNQPQHF. The CDR3 coding sequence is TGTGCCAGCAGTTACGTTGCTTCAGGGAGCAATCAGCCCCAGCATTTT.

This clonotype was picked up a small number of times. The chain couples TRBV4-1 to TRBJ2-7, with a possible D match to TRBD1 (6 bases). V shed 5 bases and J shed 2 bases, with 16 bases lying between them. There are 15 residues in the CDR3. Germline CDR1 MGHRA, CDR2 YSYEKL. This chain's CDR3 is CASSYNIGTPYEQYF. CDR3 nucleotides: TGCGCCAGCAGCTACAATATCGGGACACCCTACGAGCAGTACTTC.

This clonotype was found a few times. This chain joins TRBV7-2 and TRBJ2-7; a possible D gene is TRBD1 (6 bases). V lost 4 bases and J lost 2, with 18 bases in between. CDR3 length: 16 amino acids. Germline values: CDR1 SGHTA, CDR2 FQGNSA. The CDR3 DNA reads TGTGCCAGCAGCTCTTGGGGGCAGGGGCGTCCCTACGAGCAGTACTTC. Its translation is CASSSWGQGRPYEQYF.

This clonotype has just a few counts. The DNA of the CDR3 is TGCAGTGCTAGAGGGGCGGGCCGTGTTAAAGAGACCCAGTACTTC. Encoded protein: CSARGAGRVKETQYF. J is TRBJ2-5 and V is TRBV20-1; maybe TRBD2 (5 bases). Germline V gene sequence: CDR1 DFQATT, CDR2 SNEGSKA (reference sequence). V lost 1 base to trimming and J lost 3 bases, with 15 bases between them. The CDR3 consists of 15 residues.

This clonotype has only one observation. This sequence may be a read error, since a much larger clone differs from it by one base. This rearrangement joins TRBV6-1 to TRBJ2-7; D gene uncertain. Trimming pared 3 bases from V and 1 base from J, leaving 4 bases between. Germline V gene lookup returns CDR1 MNHNS and CDR2 SASEGT. CDR3 length: 12 amino acids. The DNA for the CDR3 is TGTGCCAGCAGTGAGGTTTCCTACGAGCAGTACTTC. Residues: CASSEVSYEQYF.